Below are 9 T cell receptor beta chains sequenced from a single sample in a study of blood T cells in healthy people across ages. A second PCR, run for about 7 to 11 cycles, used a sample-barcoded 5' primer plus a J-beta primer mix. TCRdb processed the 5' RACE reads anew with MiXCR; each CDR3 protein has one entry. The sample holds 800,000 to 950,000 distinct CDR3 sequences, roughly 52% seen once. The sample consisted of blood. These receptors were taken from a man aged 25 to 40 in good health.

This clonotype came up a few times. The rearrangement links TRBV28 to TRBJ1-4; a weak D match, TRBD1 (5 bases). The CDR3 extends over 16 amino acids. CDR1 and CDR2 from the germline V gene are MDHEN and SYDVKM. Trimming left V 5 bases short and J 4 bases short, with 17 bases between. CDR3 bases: TGTGCCAGCAGTCCTAACCGACAGCCCGTTAATGAAAAACTGTTTTTT. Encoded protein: CASSPNRQPVNEKLFF.

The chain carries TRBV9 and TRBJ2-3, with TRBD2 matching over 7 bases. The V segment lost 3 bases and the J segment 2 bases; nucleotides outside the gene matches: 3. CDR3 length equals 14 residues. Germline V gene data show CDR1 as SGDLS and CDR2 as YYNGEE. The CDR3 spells CASSAGTNTDTQYF. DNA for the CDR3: TGTGCCAGCAGCGCCGGGACTAACACAGATACGCAGTATTTT.

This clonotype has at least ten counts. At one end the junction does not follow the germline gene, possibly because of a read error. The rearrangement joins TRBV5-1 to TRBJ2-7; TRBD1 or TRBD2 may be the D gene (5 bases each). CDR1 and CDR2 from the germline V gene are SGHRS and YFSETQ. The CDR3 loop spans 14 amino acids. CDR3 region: CASSLDRGPYEQYF. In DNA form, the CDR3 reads TGTGCCAGCAGCTTAGATCGGGGACCCTACGAGCAGTACTTC.

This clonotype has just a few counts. The CDR3 sequence: CASTVGGTSPLHF. The CDR3 DNA sequence: TGTGCCAGCACCGTCGGGGGCACTTCACCCCTCCACTTT. The chain couples TRBV6-5 to TRBJ1-6; tentative D call: TRBD1 (6 bases). CDR1 is MNHEY and CDR2 is SVGAGI in the germline V gene. With 7 bases removed from V and 9 bases from J, the gap between germline ends came to 13 bases. CDR3 size: 13 residues.

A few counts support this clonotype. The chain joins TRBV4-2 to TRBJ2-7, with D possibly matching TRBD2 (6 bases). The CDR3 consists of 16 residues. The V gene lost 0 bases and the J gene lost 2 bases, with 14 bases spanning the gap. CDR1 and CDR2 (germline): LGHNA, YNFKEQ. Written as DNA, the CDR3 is TGTGCCAGCAGCCAAGATCGTACTAGCACAACCTACGAGCAGTACTTC. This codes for CASSQDRTSTTYEQYF.

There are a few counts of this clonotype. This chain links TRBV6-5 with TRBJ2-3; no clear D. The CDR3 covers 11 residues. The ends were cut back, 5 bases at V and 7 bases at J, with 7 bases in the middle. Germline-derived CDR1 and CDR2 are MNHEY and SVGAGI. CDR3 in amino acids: CASSTRNTQYF. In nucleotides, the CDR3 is TGTGCCAGCAGTACACGTAATACGCAGTATTTT.

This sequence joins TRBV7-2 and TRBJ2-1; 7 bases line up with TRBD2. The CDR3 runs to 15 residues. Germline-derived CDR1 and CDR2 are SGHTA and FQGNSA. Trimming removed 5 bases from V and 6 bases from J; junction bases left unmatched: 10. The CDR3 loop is CASSPAPGGINEQFF. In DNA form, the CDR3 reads TGTGCCAGCAGCCCCGCGCCGGGGGGAATCAATGAGCAGTTCTTC.

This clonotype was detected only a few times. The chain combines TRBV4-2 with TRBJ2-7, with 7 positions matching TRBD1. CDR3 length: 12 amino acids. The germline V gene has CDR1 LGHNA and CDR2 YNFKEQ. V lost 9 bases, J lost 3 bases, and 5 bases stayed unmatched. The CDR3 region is CASQGQNYEQYF. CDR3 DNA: TGTGCCAGTCAGGGACAGAACTACGAGCAGTACTTC.

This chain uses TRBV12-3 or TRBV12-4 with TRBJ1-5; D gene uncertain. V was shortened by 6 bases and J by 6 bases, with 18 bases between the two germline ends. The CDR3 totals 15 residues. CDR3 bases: TGTGCCAGCAGCCCGACGAAGCTAGGGATTCAGCCCCAGCATTTT. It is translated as CASSPTKLGIQPQHF.